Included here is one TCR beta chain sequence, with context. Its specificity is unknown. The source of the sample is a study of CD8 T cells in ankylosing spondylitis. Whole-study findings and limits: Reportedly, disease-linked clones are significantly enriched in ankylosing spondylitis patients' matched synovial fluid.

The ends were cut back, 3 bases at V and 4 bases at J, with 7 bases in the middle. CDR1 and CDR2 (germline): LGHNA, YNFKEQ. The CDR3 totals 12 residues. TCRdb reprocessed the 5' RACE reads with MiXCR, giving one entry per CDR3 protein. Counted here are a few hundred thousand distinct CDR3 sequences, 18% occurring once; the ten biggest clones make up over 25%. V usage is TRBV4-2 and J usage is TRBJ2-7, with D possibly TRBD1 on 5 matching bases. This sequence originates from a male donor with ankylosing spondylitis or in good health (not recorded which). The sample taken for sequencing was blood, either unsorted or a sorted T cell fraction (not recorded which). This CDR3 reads CASSHSGYEQYF. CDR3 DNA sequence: TGTGCCAGCAGCCACTCAGGGTACGAGCAGTACTTC.